This T cell receptor (beta chain) came from a study of T cell repertoires in cytomegalovirus infection (dated by TCRdb to the late 2010s). Turning to the overall study: Recently identified HLA-C-restricted CMV epitopes, whose presentation resists viral immunomodulation, were targeted by peptide stimulations together with well-studied HLA-B-restricted epitopes. Donor HLA type was relevant to the analysis, because carriage of CMV infection together with the matching HLA type was indicated by public TCR beta signatures.

This sample was sequenced with an Illumina HiSeq 1500. TCRdb trimmed the raw reads at Q25, called clones with MiXCR and kept productive beta chains. Each entry merges the rows of one CDR3 protein and shows their most common DNA and genes. Recorded for this sample are approximately 990,000 distinct CDR3 sequences; roughly 30% of them occurred a single time. The top ten clonotypes cover around 15% of the sample. Beyond this particular receptor, the publication reports: The ex vivo response was dominated by HLA-C-restricted CMV-specific TCR beta clonotypes, which also provided the single most frequent clonotype in two of eight donors. In both this cohort and an independent roughly 330-donor cohort, the cumulative frequency of public TCR beta family members distinguished carriers of CMV infection plus the relevant HLA type.

Per the publication, the treatment or condition label means: in vitro stimulation with specific CMV peptide epitopes to enrich CMV-specific T cells. A word on this clonotype: This receptor's antigen is unknown. No much larger clone is present one base from it, and per-base qualities are unavailable.

The source of this sequence is a human donor in good health (CMV status not recorded). Some clones in this sample may be carry-over from other donors' samples. The sample in question was cultured CD8+ T cells from PBMCs, obtained from culture after CMV antigen stimulation.

The DNA reads TGTGCCAGCAGCGTAGTCGGCGGGGGGGCCAACAATGAGCAGTTCTTC. Its translation is CASSVVGGGANNEQFF. The chain was built from TRBV9 and TRBJ2-1; 9 nucleotides in the junction match TRBD2. V and J are trimmed by 0 bases and 5 bases, and the gene matches miss 6 bases of the junction. From its cysteine to its phenylalanine, the CDR3 spans 16 amino acids. Of all the DNA, just the CDR3 is kept, 48 bases in frame from base 1. The germline V gene sets CDR1 to SGDLS and CDR2 to YYNGEE.